This is a list of T cell receptor beta chains from one sample in a study of cytomegalovirus exposure and HLA in healthy donors. Clones were read by immunoSEQ multiplex PCR, and TCRdb kept only the in-frame ones, dropping some. The data hold about 78,000 clones, with roughly 80% observed a single time. What was sequenced was PBMCs. The receptors originated from a man aged 45-65 years in good health and CMV-seropositive. The CDR3 runs from the conserved cysteine through the conserved F or W. The order of the fields is D gene, V gene, clone size, CDR3 length, J gene, CDR3 protein, CDR3 DNA. A D gene is named only where the DNA matches it firmly. Expanded clones get a size class; other rows say once, few or many, or leave the size out.

D gene: -; V gene: TRBV7-2; clone size: -; CDR3 length: 13; J gene: TRBJ1-1; CDR3 protein: CASSGGGPVEAFF; CDR3 DNA: TGTGCCAGCAGCGGGGGAGGGCCTGTTGAAGCTTTCTTT
D gene: TRBD1; V gene: TRBV27; clone size: few; CDR3 length: 14; J gene: TRBJ2-7; CDR3 protein: CASSLSYRGYEQYF; CDR3 DNA: TGTGCCAGCAGTTTATCGTACAGGGGGTACGAGCAGTACTTC
D gene: -; V gene: TRBV9; clone size: -; CDR3 length: 14; J gene: TRBJ2-5; CDR3 protein: CASSLGLQRETQYF; CDR3 DNA: TGTGCCAGCAGCCTAGGGCTACAGCGGGAGACCCAGTACTTC
D gene: -; V gene: TRBV25-1; clone size: -; CDR3 length: 16; J gene: TRBJ2-7; CDR3 protein: CASGSGPFLSSYEQYF; CDR3 DNA: TGTGCCAGCGGGTCAGGGCCCTTCCTGAGCTCCTACGAGCAGTACTTC
D gene: TRBD2; V gene: TRBV7-8; clone size: -; CDR3 length: 16; J gene: TRBJ2-2; CDR3 protein: CASSLRVAGESGELFF; CDR3 DNA: TGTGCCAGCAGCCTCCGAGTAGCGGGAGAATCTGGGGAGCTGTTTTTT
D gene: TRBD2; V gene: TRBV6-6; clone size: -; CDR3 length: 16; J gene: TRBJ2-7; CDR3 protein: CASSYPFSGSYYEQYF; CDR3 DNA: TGTGCCAGCAGTTACCCCTTTAGCGGGTCCTACTACGAGCAGTACTTC
D gene: -; V gene: TRBV6-5; clone size: few; CDR3 length: 14; J gene: TRBJ2-1; CDR3 protein: CASSYDSSYNEQFF; CDR3 DNA: TGTGCCAGCAGTTACGACAGCTCCTACAATGAGCAGTTCTTC
D gene: TRBD1; V gene: TRBV11-2; clone size: -; CDR3 length: 15; J gene: TRBJ1-5; CDR3 protein: CASSPRQGGNQPQHF; CDR3 DNA: TGTGCCAGCAGCCCCCGACAGGGTGGCAATCAGCCCCAGCATTTT
D gene: -; V gene: TRBV7-2; clone size: -; CDR3 length: 11; J gene: TRBJ2-7; CDR3 protein: CASSPGYEQYF; CDR3 DNA: TGTGCCAGCAGCCCAGGCTACGAGCAGTACTTC
D gene: TRBD1; V gene: TRBV19; clone size: -; CDR3 length: 16; J gene: TRBJ2-6; CDR3 protein: CASSRGQGAGANGLTF; CDR3 DNA: TGTGCCAGTAGTAGGGGACAGGGGGCTGGGGCCAACGGCCTGACTTTC
D gene: -; V gene: TRBV29-1; clone size: once; CDR3 length: 14; J gene: TRBJ2-3; CDR3 protein: CSVDGESLTDTQYF; CDR3 DNA: TGCAGCGTTGACGGGGAATCCCTAACAGATACGCAGTATTTT
D gene: TRBD2; V gene: TRBV5-4; clone size: once; CDR3 length: 16; J gene: TRBJ2-1; CDR3 protein: CASSLGSGSSYNEQFF; CDR3 DNA: TGTGCCAGCAGCTTGGGTAGCGGGAGCTCCTACAATGAGCAGTTCTTC
D gene: -; V gene: TRBV7-3; clone size: -; CDR3 length: 13; J gene: TRBJ2-3; CDR3 protein: CASSRGNTDTQYF; CDR3 DNA: TGTGCCAGCAGCCGCGGGAACACAGATACGCAGTATTTT
D gene: -; V gene: TRBV18; clone size: -; CDR3 length: 14; J gene: TRBJ1-5; CDR3 protein: CASSTGGGNQPQHF; CDR3 DNA: TGTGCCAGCTCAACCGGGGGAGGCAATCAGCCCCAGCATTTT
D gene: TRBD1; V gene: TRBV18; clone size: few; CDR3 length: 16; J gene: TRBJ2-2; CDR3 protein: CASSPSPGGNTGELFF; CDR3 DNA: TGTGCCAGCTCACCAAGCCCAGGGGGCAACACCGGGGAGCTGTTTTTT
D gene: -; V gene: TRBV7-9; clone size: once; CDR3 length: 15; J gene: TRBJ1-1; CDR3 protein: CSSSLGETVNTEAFF; CDR3 DNA: TGTTCCAGCAGCCTAGGAGAGACAGTGAACACTGAAGCTTTCTTT
D gene: TRBD1; V gene: TRBV19; clone size: -; CDR3 length: 17; J gene: TRBJ2-7; CDR3 protein: CASSEGTGGDFSYEQYF; CDR3 DNA: TGTGCCAGTAGTGAAGGGACAGGGGGCGACTTCTCCTACGAGCAGTACTTC
D gene: TRBD1; V gene: TRBV11-2; clone size: -; CDR3 length: 15; J gene: TRBJ2-7; CDR3 protein: CASSLETGGSYEQYF; CDR3 DNA: TGTGCCAGCAGCTTAGAAACAGGGGGCAGTTACGAGCAGTACTTC
D gene: -; V gene: TRBV7-9; clone size: -; CDR3 length: 13; J gene: TRBJ1-1; CDR3 protein: CSSKAGLATEAFF; CDR3 DNA: TGTTCCAGCAAGGCAGGGTTGGCCACTGAAGCTTTCTTT
D gene: TRBD1; V gene: TRBV7-9; clone size: -; CDR3 length: 17; J gene: TRBJ1-2; CDR3 protein: CSSSLELRTGLNYGYTF; CDR3 DNA: TGTTCCAGCAGCTTAGAGCTGAGGACAGGGTTGAACTATGGCTACACCTTC
D gene: TRBD2; V gene: TRBV11-2; clone size: -; CDR3 length: 16; J gene: TRBJ2-7; CDR3 protein: CASSFSLGLAGAEQYF; CDR3 DNA: TGTGCCAGCAGCTTCTCCTTGGGACTAGCGGGAGCCGAGCAGTACTTC
D gene: -; V gene: TRBV27; clone size: -; CDR3 length: 14; J gene: TRBJ1-1; CDR3 protein: CASSLGHSQTEAFF; CDR3 DNA: TGTGCCAGCAGTTTAGGACACAGCCAAACTGAAGCTTTCTTT
D gene: -; V gene: TRBV7-2; clone size: -; CDR3 length: 13; J gene: TRBJ1-1; CDR3 protein: CASSLGQRTEAFF; CDR3 DNA: TGTGCCAGCAGCTTAGGGCAGAGGACTGAAGCTTTCTTT
D gene: TRBD2; V gene: TRBV30; clone size: -; CDR3 length: 17; J gene: TRBJ2-5; CDR3 protein: CASLLNSGMYLQETQYF; CDR3 DNA: TGTGCCTCACTCCTAAATAGCGGGATGTACCTTCAAGAGACCCAGTACTTC
D gene: -; V gene: TRBV5-1; clone size: -; CDR3 length: 13; J gene: TRBJ1-1; CDR3 protein: CASSLTRNTEAFF; CDR3 DNA: TGCGCCAGCAGCCTGACTCGCAACACTGAAGCTTTCTTT
D gene: -; V gene: TRBV7-2; clone size: few; CDR3 length: 14; J gene: TRBJ2-3; CDR3 protein: CASSLSIVTDTQYF; CDR3 DNA: TGTGCCAGCAGCTTAAGTATAGTAACAGATACGCAGTATTTT
D gene: -; V gene: TRBV18; clone size: -; CDR3 length: 16; J gene: TRBJ2-6; CDR3 protein: CASSSIYRVGANGLTF; CDR3 DNA: TGTGCCAGCTCATCCATCTACAGGGTCGGGGCCAACGGCCTGACTTTC
D gene: -; V gene: TRBV11-2; clone size: -; CDR3 length: 14; J gene: TRBJ2-1; CDR3 protein: CASSFTGRGYEQFF; CDR3 DNA: TGTGCCAGCAGCTTTACGGGAAGGGGGTATGAGCAGTTCTTC
D gene: -; V gene: TRBV30; clone size: -; CDR3 length: 14; J gene: TRBJ1-2; CDR3 protein: CAWSLQGTNYGYTF; CDR3 DNA: TGTGCCTGGAGCCTACAGGGTACTAACTATGGCTACACCTTC
D gene: TRBD2; V gene: TRBV18; clone size: -; CDR3 length: 13; J gene: TRBJ2-5; CDR3 protein: CASSTSGQETQYF; CDR3 DNA: TGTGCCAGCTCAACTAGCGGACAAGAGACCCAGTACTTC
D gene: TRBD2; V gene: TRBV9; clone size: -; CDR3 length: 14; J gene: TRBJ2-7; CDR3 protein: CASSPSAGGYEQYF; CDR3 DNA: TGTGCCAGCAGCCCTAGCGCGGGAGGGTACGAGCAGTACTTC
D gene: -; V gene: TRBV7-9; clone size: -; CDR3 length: 16; J gene: TRBJ2-7; CDR3 protein: CSSSTGGQFTPYEQYF; CDR3 DNA: TGTTCCAGCAGCACCGGGGGACAGTTCACTCCCTACGAGCAGTACTTC
D gene: TRBD1; V gene: TRBV5-1; clone size: -; CDR3 length: 16; J gene: TRBJ2-7; CDR3 protein: CASSSTGTGGSAEQYF; CDR3 DNA: TGCGCCAGCAGCTCTACCGGGACAGGGGGATCTGCCGAGCAGTACTTC
D gene: -; V gene: TRBV30; clone size: -; CDR3 length: 14; J gene: TRBJ2-7; CDR3 protein: CAWSLRDRSYEQYF; CDR3 DNA: TGTGCCTGGAGTCTACGAGACAGATCCTACGAGCAGTACTTC
D gene: -; V gene: TRBV7-2; clone size: -; CDR3 length: 14; J gene: TRBJ1-1; CDR3 protein: CASSLARGNTEAFF; CDR3 DNA: TGTGCCAGCAGCTTAGCCCGCGGGAACACTGAAGCTTTCTTT
D gene: TRBD1; V gene: TRBV7-9; clone size: -; CDR3 length: 16; J gene: TRBJ1-1; CDR3 protein: CSSSPTGSGLDTEAFF; CDR3 DNA: TGTTCCAGCAGCCCGACAGGGAGCGGATTGGACACTGAAGCTTTCTTT
D gene: -; V gene: TRBV11-2; clone size: -; CDR3 length: 12; J gene: TRBJ1-5; CDR3 protein: CASSHNDQPQHF; CDR3 DNA: TGTGCCAGCAGCCACAATGATCAGCCCCAGCATTTT
D gene: -; V gene: TRBV21-1; clone size: -; CDR3 length: 15; J gene: TRBJ2-3; CDR3 protein: CASSKGLAGGPRQYF; CDR3 DNA: TGTGCCAGCAGCAAAGGGCTAGCGGGAGGGCCGCGGCAGTATTTT
D gene: -; V gene: TRBV6-5; clone size: -; CDR3 length: 14; J gene: TRBJ1-2; CDR3 protein: CASSYSGGNYGYTF; CDR3 DNA: TGTGCCAGCAGTTACTCTGGAGGGAACTATGGCTACACCTTC
D gene: -; V gene: TRBV6-1; clone size: once; CDR3 length: 12; J gene: TRBJ2-5; CDR3 protein: CASSEAPETQYF; CDR3 DNA: TGTGCCAGCAGTGAGGCCCCCGAGACCCAGTACTTC
D gene: -; V gene: TRBV7-2; clone size: -; CDR3 length: 15; J gene: TRBJ2-7; CDR3 protein: CASSKGVGGTYEQYF; CDR3 DNA: TGTGCCAGCAGCAAGGGGGTAGGCGGAACCTACGAGCAGTACTTC
D gene: -; V gene: TRBV6-1; clone size: -; CDR3 length: 13; J gene: TRBJ2-3; CDR3 protein: CASSDGVQDTQYF; CDR3 DNA: TGTGCCAGCAGTGACGGGGTTCAAGATACGCAGTATTTT
D gene: TRBD2; V gene: TRBV9; clone size: -; CDR3 length: 16; J gene: TRBJ2-1; CDR3 protein: CASSPQGSGRAGEQFF; CDR3 DNA: TGTGCCAGCAGCCCCCAAGGTAGCGGGAGGGCCGGGGAGCAGTTCTTC
D gene: -; V gene: TRBV18; clone size: -; CDR3 length: 14; J gene: TRBJ1-2; CDR3 protein: CASSPNDSGPRNPF; CDR3 DNA: TGTGCCAGCTCACCGAACGACAGCGGGCCCAGGAACCCTTTC
D gene: -; V gene: TRBV7-2; clone size: -; CDR3 length: 14; J gene: TRBJ2-7; CDR3 protein: CASSLYVQTYEQYF; CDR3 DNA: TGTGCCAGCAGCTTATATGTCCAGACCTACGAGCAGTACTTC
D gene: TRBD2; V gene: TRBV7-3; clone size: -; CDR3 length: 16; J gene: TRBJ2-5; CDR3 protein: CASSLGAGGPGETQYF; CDR3 DNA: TGTGCCAGCAGCTTAGGGGCGGGAGGGCCGGGGGAGACCCAGTACTTC
D gene: TRBD2; V gene: TRBV7-9; clone size: -; CDR3 length: 17; J gene: TRBJ2-5; CDR3 protein: CSFPGTSGSRGGETQYF; CDR3 DNA: TGTTCCTTCCCAGGGACTAGCGGGAGTCGGGGAGGAGAGACCCAGTACTTC
D gene: -; V gene: TRBV6-9; clone size: -; CDR3 length: 11; J gene: TRBJ1-1; CDR3 protein: CASRVNTEAFF; CDR3 DNA: TGTGCCAGTCGGGTGAACACTGAAGCTTTCTTT
D gene: TRBD2; V gene: TRBV9; clone size: -; CDR3 length: 15; J gene: TRBJ2-5; CDR3 protein: CASSARTSGQETQYF; CDR3 DNA: TGTGCCAGCAGCGCTCGGACTAGCGGGCAAGAGACCCAGTACTTC
D gene: -; V gene: TRBV18; clone size: -; CDR3 length: 15; J gene: TRBJ1-1; CDR3 protein: CASQREQDPRTEAFF; CDR3 DNA: TGTGCCAGCCAAAGGGAACAGGACCCGAGGACTGAAGCTTTCTTT